A selection of T cell receptor beta chains follows, all from one sample in a study of vaccination and CD4 T cells after COVID-19. Each CDR3 protein is one row after TCRdb ran MiXCR on the PCR reads. The data hold about 26,000 distinct CDR3 sequences, with about 40% observed a single time. For these TCRs, the target antigens are not known. This specimen was CD4+ T cells from blood, cultured in vitro, taken about 7 months after SARS-CoV-2 vaccination. The receptors come from a human donor who had recovered from COVID-19. CDR3s include the opening cysteine and the closing phenylalanine or tryptophan. A D gene is named only where the DNA matches it firmly. Clone sizes are given selectively: once, few, many, or a class where the clone is expanded.

j_call clone_size d_call v_call cdr3_nt cdr3_aa
TRBJ1-5 once . TRBV18 TGTGCCAGCTCACCAGGGGTTAGTCAGCCCCAGCATTTT CASSPGVSQPQHF
TRBJ2-3 . TRBD2 TRBV6-1 TGTGCCAGCACCGGGGGAGGGCCCCCAGATACGCAGTATTTT CASTGGGPPDTQYF
TRBJ2-1 . . TRBV7-6 TGTGCCAGCAGCGTTAGCAGGAGTCGGGACAATGAGCAGTTCTTC CASSVSRSRDNEQFF
TRBJ2-1 . TRBD2 TRBV6-5 TGTGCCAGCAGTTACTCTGCGGGGCGGGGGGTCTACAATGAGCAGTTCTTC CASSYSAGRGVYNEQFF
TRBJ2-7 once . TRBV20-1 TGCAGTGCTACCTTTTCCCGGGCCAGGGCTTTCACCGAGCAGTACTTC CSATFSRARAFTEQYF
TRBJ2-3 few . TRBV20-1 TGCAGTGGGGAGCTGGAAGATACGCAGTATTTT CSGELEDTQYF
TRBJ1-2 . . TRBV7-2 TGTGCCAGCAGACAGGGAGGCGGCTACACCTTC CASRQGGGYTF
TRBJ1-4 . . TRBV20-1 TGCAGTGGGGGGGTACTGTATGAAAAACTGTTTTTT CSGGVLYEKLFF
TRBJ2-7 . . TRBV30 TGTGCCTGGACAGGGTCCTACGAGCAGTACTTC CAWTGSYEQYF
TRBJ2-1 . . TRBV27 TGTGCCAGTAGACCGACAAGAAATTCCTACAATGAGCAGTTCTTC CASRPTRNSYNEQFF
TRBJ2-5 . . TRBV29-1 TGCAGCGTCTTGAGGGAGAGTTTACAGACCCAGTACTTC CSVLRESLQTQYF
TRBJ2-3 . . TRBV7-2 TGTGCCAGCAGCCTCTGGACCTACACAGATACGCAGTATTTT CASSLWTYTDTQYF
TRBJ2-2 few . TRBV6-5 TGTGCCAGCAGTTATGCCGGACTGACCGGGGAGCTGTTTTTT CASSYAGLTGELFF
TRBJ2-3 . . TRBV15 TGTGCCACCAGCTCCCTCGACAGGTTCACAGATACGCAGTATTTT CATSSLDRFTDTQYF
TRBJ2-5 . . TRBV5-1 TGCGCCAGCAGCTTATCTAGCCCCGGAGGGGGAGAGACCCAGTACTTC CASSLSSPGGGETQYF
TRBJ1-5 few TRBD1 TRBV19 TGTGCCAGTAGTATCCAGGGGGGGCAGCCCCAGCATTTT CASSIQGGQPQHF
TRBJ1-2 . . TRBV28 TGTGCCAGCAGTTTCCCTGGGGCAGGGCAAGGCTACACCTTC CASSFPGAGQGYTF
TRBJ1-2 . . TRBV10-3 TGTGCCATCAGTGAGACAGGGTACTATGGCTACACCTTC CAISETGYYGYTF
TRBJ1-2 . . TRBV7-8 TGTGCCAGCAGCTTAGTTCGGACGGGGTATGGCTACACCTTC CASSLVRTGYGYTF
TRBJ1-1 . . TRBV7-8 TGTGCCAGCAGCCAAAGGAGGCTGATGAACACTGAAGCTTTCTTT CASSQRRLMNTEAFF
TRBJ2-2 . TRBD2 TRBV15 TGTGCCACCAGCAGAGGCGGGGGGGAGTCGGAGCTGTTTTTT CATSRGGGESELFF
TRBJ1-2 . TRBD1 TRBV6-4 TGTGCCAGCAGTGGACAGGGGCATGGCTACACCTTC CASSGQGHGYTF
TRBJ2-5 . . TRBV7-2 TGTGCCAGCAGCTTAGGTGGGACTCCTCAAGAGACCCAGTACTTC CASSLGGTPQETQYF
TRBJ2-7 . . TRBV2 TGTGCCAGCACCGGAGCCTACGAGCAGTACTTC CASTGAYEQYF
TRBJ1-2 . TRBD1 TRBV2 TGTGCCAGCAGTGAGTCACAGGGGGTAGTCTATGGCTACACCTTC CASSESQGVVYGYTF